This T cell receptor (beta chain) was identified during a study of CD8+CD57+ T cells in acquired aplastic anemia. Findings of the study overall: Over 25 CD8+ CDR3 sequences occurred in both the patients and the controls.

CDR3 and TCR beta VDJ profiling relied on genomic DNA as the template. TCRdb fed the reads into MiXCR, producing one record per CDR3 protein. The repertoire holds under 250,000 distinct CDR3 sequences, with 65% as singletons. This clonotype came up many times. Its matching antigen is unknown. Those patients picked for sequencing had displayed CD8+CD57+ cell expansion on flow cytometry. In germline, CDR1 is LGHNT, CDR2 FRNRAP. Trimming removed 7 bases at V and 0 bases at J, with 10 bases between. The CDR3 consists of 14 residues. The sample was sorted CD4+, CD8+, or CD8+CD57+ T cells (not recorded which) from PBMCs. J is TRBJ1-5 and V is TRBV12-5; D gene uncertain. The sequence derives from a human donor with aplastic anemia. CDR3 in DNA: TGTGCTAGTGCAGGTGGATATAGCAATCAGCCCCAGCATTTT. Protein sequence: CASAGGYSNQPQHF.